The 5 T cell receptor beta chains presented below share a single source sample, sequenced in a study of OX40 agonist ivuxolimab in advanced cancers. Some clones are missing from TCRdb's copy, which holds only in-frame ones; the method was immunoSEQ multiplex PCR. The sample lists over 75,000 clones, 92% seen once, with 1.1% in the top ten. The starting material was CD4+ or CD8+ T cells sorted from blood, obtained in a trial of the OX40 agonist ivuxolimab. The receptor source for this set is an adult with an advanced solid tumor such as melanoma, head and neck, liver or kidney cancer.

This chain joins TRBV28 and TRBJ2-3; the match to TRBD2 covers 8 bases. Germline CDR1 and CDR2: MDHEN and SYDVKM. With 8 bases clipped from V and 0 bases from J, the junction kept 13 bases outside the gene matches. The CDR3 has 17 amino acids. CDR3 residues: CASRPSAGGPSTDTQYF. The CDR3 DNA is TGTGCCAGCCGACCCAGTGCGGGAGGACCTAGCACAGATACGCAGTATTTT.

The chain couples TRBV5-1 to TRBJ2-7; D unclear. The V and J ends lost 0 bases and 4 bases respectively, with 17 bases between them. Per germline, CDR1 SGHRS and CDR2 YFSETQ. The CDR3 spans 16 residues. This chain's CDR3 is CASSLGGSSTTYEQYF. The CDR3, as DNA: TGCGCCAGCAGCTTGGGGGGTAGCTCCACCACATACGAGCAGTACTTC.

Only one count was recorded for this clone. The chain joins TRBV2 to TRBJ2-1, with no clear D. V gave up 2 bases and J gave up 0 bases, with 11 bases separating them. The CDR3 is 16 amino acids. Germline V gene sequence: CDR1 SNHLY, CDR2 FYNNEI. CDR3 bases: TGTGCCAGCAGTGAACGCGCCCTCAGCTCCTACAATGAGCAGTTCTTC. As protein: CASSERALSSYNEQFF.

The V and J genes are TRBV5-3 and TRBJ2-3; no firm D call. TRBV5-3 is designated an ORF whose function remains uncertain. The CDR3 totals 15 residues. Trimming removed 0 bases from V and 5 bases from J, with 13 bases in between. CDR3 residues: CARSLESAVRDTQYF. The CDR3 nucleotides are TGTGCCAGAAGCTTGGAATCTGCGGTTCGAGATACGCAGTATTTT.

The chain links TRBV29-1 to TRBJ2-5; no definite D call. The CDR3 runs to 11 residues. Trimming removed 5 bases from V and 2 bases from J, with 6 bases in between. Per germline, CDR1 SQVTM and CDR2 ANQGSEA. The CDR3 DNA reads as TGCAGCGTTCGGCAACAAGAGACCCAGTACTTC. Its protein product is CSVRQQETQYF.